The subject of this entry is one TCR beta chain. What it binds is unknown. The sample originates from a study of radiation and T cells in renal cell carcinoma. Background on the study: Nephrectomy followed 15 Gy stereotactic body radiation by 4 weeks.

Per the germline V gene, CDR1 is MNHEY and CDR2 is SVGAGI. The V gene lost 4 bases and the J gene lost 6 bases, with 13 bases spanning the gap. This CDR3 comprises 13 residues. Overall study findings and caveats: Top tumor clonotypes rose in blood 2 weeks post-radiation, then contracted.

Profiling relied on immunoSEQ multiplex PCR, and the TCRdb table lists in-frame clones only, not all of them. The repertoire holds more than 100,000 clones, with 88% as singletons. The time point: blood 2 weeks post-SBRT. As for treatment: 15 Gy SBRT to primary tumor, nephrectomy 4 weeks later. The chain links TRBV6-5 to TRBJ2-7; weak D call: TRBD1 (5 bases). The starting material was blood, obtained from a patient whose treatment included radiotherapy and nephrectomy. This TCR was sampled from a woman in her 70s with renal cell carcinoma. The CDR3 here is CASSLVRASEQYF. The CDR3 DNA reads TGTGCCAGCAGTTTAGTCAGGGCCTCCGAGCAGTACTTC.